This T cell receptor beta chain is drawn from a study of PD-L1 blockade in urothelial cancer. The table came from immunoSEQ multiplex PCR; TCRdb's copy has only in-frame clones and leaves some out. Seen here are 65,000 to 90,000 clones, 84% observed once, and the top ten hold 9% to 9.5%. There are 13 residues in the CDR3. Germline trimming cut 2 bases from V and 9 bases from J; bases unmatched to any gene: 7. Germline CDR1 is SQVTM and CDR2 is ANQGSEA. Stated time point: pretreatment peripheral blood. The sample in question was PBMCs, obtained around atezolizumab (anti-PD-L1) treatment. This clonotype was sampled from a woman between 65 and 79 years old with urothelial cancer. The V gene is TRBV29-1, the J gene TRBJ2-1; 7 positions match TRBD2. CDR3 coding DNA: TGCAGCGTTGAAACCCTCTCTAGCGGTGAGCAGTTCTTC. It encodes CSVETLSSGEQFF.